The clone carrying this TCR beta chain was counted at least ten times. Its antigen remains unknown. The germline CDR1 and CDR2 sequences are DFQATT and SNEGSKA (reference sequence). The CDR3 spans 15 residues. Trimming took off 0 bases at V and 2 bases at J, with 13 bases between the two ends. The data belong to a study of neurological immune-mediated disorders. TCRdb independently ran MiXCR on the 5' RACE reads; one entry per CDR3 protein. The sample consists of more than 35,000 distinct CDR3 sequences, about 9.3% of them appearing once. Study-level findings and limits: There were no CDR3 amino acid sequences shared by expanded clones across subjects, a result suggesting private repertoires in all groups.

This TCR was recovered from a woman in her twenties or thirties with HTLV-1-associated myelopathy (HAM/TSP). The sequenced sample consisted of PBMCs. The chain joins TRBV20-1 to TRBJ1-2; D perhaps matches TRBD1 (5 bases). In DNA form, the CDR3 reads TGCAGTGCTAGAGATAGGGGCGCAGGCAACTATGGCTACACCTTC. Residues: CSARDRGAGNYGYTF.